This TCR beta chain was sequenced in a study of CD8+ T cells in alopecia areata. The overall study: Graft recipients were approximately 7-11-week-old female C3H/HeJ mice, and donor skin originated from roughly 6-13-month-old C3H/HeJ mice with spontaneous alopecia.

This clone was picked up a small number of times. Gene and germline names: mouse. The sequencing template was cDNA reverse transcribed from extracted RNA. The protocol was immunoSEQ multiplex PCR, while the TCRdb copy is restricted to in-frame clones and leaves out a portion. Sampling found around 100,000 clones, none seen once. This receptor was obtained from a C3H/HeJ mouse with alopecia areata. The strain's MHC type: H2-k. The sample taken for sequencing was lesional skin.

The CDR3 loop reads CASGPGTTNTEVFF. CDR3 bases read: TGTGCCAGCGGCCCCGGGACAACAAACACA. This chain connects TRBV13-2 to TRBJ1-1; perhaps TRBD1 as D (6 bases). The missing CDR3 end, 4 residues past where the read stops, is filled in from the germline J gene. V was trimmed by 5 bases and J by 0 bases, leaving 11 bases between them. Germline CDR1 is NNHNN and CDR2 is SYGAGS (reference sequence). This CDR3 has 14 residues.